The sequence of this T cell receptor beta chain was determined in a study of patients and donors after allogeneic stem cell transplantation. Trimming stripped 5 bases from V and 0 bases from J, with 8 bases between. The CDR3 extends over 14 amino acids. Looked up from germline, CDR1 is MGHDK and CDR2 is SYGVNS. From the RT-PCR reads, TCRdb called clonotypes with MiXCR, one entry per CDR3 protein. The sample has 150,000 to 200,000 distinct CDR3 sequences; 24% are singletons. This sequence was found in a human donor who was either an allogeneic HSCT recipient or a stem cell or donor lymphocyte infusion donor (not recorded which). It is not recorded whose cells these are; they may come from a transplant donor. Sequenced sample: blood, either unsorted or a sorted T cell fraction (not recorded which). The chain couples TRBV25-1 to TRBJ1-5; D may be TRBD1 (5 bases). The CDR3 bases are TGTGCCAGCAGTACAAGGGGTAGCAATCAGCCCCAGCATTTT. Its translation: CASSTRGSNQPQHF. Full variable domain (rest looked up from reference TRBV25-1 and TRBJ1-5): EADIYQTPRYLVIGTGKKITLECSQTMGHDKMYWYQQDPGMELHLIHYSYGVNSTEKGDLSSESTVSRIRTEHFPLTLESARPSHTSQYLCASSTRGSNQPQHFGDGTRLSIL.